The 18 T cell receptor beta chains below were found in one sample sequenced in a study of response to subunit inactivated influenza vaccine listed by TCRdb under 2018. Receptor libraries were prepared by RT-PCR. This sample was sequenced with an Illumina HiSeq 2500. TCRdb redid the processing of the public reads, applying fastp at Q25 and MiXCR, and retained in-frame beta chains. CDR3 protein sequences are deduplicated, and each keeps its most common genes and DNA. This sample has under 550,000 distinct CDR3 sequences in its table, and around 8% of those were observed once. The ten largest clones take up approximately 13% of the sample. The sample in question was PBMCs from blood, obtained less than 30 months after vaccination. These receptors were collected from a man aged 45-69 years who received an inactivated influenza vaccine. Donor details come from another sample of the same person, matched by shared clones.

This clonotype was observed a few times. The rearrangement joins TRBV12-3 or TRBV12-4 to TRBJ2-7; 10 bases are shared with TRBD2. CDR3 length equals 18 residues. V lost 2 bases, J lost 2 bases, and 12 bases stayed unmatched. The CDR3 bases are TGTGCCAGCAGTTTATCGTTCGGGGTAGCGGGAGGTACCTACGAGCAGTACTTC. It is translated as CASSLSFGVAGGTYEQYF.

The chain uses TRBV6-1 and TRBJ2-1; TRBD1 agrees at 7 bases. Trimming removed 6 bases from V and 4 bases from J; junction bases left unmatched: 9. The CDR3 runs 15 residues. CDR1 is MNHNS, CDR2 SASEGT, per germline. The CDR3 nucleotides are TGTGCCAGCAGCACTGACAGGGAAGAATACAATGAGCAGTTCTTC. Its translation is CASSTDREEYNEQFF.

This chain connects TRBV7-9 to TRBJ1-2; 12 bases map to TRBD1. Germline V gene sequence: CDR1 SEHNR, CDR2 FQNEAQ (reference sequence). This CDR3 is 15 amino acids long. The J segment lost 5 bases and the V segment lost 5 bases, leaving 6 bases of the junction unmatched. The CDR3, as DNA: TGTGCCAGCAGCGTCCCGGGACAGGGGGCTTATGGCTACACCTTC. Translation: CASSVPGQGAYGYTF.

The CDR3 nucleotides are TGTGCCAGCAGGGCCGGGACAGCCAATTCACCCCTCCACTTT. Amino acid sequence: CASRAGTANSPLHF. The V call is TRBV5-6, the J call TRBJ1-6; 7 nucleotides align to TRBD1. The CDR3 sequence is 14 residues long. Per the germline V gene, CDR1 is SGHDT and CDR2 is YYEEEE. Trimming removed 5 bases from V and 7 bases from J; junction bases left unmatched: 6.

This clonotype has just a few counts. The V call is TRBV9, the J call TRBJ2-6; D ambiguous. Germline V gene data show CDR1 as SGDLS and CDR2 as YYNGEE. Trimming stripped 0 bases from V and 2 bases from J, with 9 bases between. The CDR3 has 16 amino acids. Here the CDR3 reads CASSVGIGPGANVLTF. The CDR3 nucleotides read TGTGCCAGCAGCGTAGGGATTGGGCCTGGGGCCAACGTCCTGACTTTC.

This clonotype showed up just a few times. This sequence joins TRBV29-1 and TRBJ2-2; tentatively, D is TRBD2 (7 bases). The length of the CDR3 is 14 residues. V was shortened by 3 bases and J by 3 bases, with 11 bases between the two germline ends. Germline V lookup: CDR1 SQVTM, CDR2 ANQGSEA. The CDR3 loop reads CSVDSGGDTGELFF. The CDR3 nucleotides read TGCAGCGTTGATTCGGGGGGCGACACCGGGGAGCTGTTTTTT.

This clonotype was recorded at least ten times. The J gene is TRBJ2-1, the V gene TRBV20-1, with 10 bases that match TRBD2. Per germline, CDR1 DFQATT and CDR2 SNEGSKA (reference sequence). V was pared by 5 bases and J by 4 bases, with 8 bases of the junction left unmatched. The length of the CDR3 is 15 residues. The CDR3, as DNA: TGCAGTGCTTCCGCTAGCGGGAGAGCTTACAATGAGCAGTTCTTC. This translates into CSASASGRAYNEQFF.

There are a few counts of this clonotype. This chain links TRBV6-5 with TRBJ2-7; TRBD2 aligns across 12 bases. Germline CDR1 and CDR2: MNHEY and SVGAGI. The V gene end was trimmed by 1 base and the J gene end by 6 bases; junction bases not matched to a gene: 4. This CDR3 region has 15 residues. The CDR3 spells CASSYLASGGGEQYF. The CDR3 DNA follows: TGTGCCAGCAGTTACTTGGCTAGCGGGGGGGGCGAGCAGTACTTC.

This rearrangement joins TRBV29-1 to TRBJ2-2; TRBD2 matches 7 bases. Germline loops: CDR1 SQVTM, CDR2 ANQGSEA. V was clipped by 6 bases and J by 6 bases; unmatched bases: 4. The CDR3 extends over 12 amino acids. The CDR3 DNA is TGCAGCGTCCGCCGGGGGGCCGGGGAGCTGTTTTTT. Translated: CSVRRGAGELFF.

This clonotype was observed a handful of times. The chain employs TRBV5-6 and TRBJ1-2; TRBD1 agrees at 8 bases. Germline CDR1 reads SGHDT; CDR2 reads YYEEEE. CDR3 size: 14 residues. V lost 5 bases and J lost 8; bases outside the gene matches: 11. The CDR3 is CASSKAGTGGGYTF. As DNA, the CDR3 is TGTGCCAGCAGTAAAGCCGGGACAGGAGGCGGCTACACCTTC.

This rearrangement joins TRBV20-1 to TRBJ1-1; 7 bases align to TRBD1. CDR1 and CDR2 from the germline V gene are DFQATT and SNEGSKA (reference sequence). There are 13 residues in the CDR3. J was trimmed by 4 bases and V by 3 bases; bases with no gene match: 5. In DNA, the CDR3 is TGCAGTGCTAGGGGACAGACAGTCACTGAAGCTTTCTTT. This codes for CSARGQTVTEAFF.

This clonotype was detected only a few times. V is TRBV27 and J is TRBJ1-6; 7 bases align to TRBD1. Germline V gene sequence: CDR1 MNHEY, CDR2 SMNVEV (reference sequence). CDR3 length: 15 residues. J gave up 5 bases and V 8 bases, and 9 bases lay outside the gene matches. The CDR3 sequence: CASRSGQVDNSPLHF. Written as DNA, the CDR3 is TGTGCCAGCCGAAGTGGACAGGTGGATAATTCACCCCTCCACTTT.

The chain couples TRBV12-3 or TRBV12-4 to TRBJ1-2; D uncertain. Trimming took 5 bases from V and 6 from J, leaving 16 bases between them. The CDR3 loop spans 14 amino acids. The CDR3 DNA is TGTGCCAGCAGTAAAAGGGTCCTTGGGGATGGCTACACCTTC. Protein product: CASSKRVLGDGYTF.

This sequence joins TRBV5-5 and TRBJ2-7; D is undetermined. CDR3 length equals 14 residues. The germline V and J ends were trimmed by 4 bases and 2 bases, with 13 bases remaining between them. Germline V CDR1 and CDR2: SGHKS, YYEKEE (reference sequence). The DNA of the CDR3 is TGTGCCAGCAGCGATGCACCTGGCCCCTACGAGCAGTACTTC. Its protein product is CASSDAPGPYEQYF.

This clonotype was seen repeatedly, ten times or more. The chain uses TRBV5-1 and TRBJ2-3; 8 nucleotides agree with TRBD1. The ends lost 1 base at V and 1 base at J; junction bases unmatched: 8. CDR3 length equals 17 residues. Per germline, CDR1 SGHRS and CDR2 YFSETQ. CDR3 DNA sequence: TGCGCCAGCAGCTTGACCCCAGGGGGCGAGGGCACAGATACGCAGTATTTT. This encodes CASSLTPGGEGTDTQYF.

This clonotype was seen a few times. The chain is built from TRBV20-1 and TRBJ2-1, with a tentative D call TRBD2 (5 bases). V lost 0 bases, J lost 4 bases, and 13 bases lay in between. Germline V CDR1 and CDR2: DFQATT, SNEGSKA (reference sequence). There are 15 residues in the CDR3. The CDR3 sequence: CSARDLGSVYNEQFF. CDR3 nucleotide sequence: TGCAGTGCTAGAGATTTGGGTAGCGTATACAATGAGCAGTTCTTC.

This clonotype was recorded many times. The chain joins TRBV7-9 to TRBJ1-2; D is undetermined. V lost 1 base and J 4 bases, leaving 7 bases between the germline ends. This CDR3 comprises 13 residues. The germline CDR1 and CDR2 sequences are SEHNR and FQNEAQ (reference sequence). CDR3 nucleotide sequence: TGTGCCAGCAGCTTAGATCCCGGCTATGGCTACACCTTC. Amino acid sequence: CASSLDPGYGYTF.

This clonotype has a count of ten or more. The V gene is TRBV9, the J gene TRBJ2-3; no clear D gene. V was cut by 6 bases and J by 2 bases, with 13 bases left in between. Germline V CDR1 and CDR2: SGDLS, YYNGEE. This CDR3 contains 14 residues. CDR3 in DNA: TGTGCCAGCACCGAAGGCACAAACACAGATACGCAGTATTTT. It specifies CASTEGTNTDTQYF.